Listed below are T cell receptor beta chains from one sample, sequenced in a study of shared clonotypes between healthy human individuals. Sequenced by immunoSEQ multiplex PCR; TCRdb stores in-frame clones only, minus some. This sample has hundreds of thousands of clones; about 95% occur once, and the top ten carry approximately 0.1%. The sample taken for sequencing was naive CD8+ T cells sorted from blood. Receptor source: a woman in her 30s in good health. The CDR3 runs from the conserved cysteine through the conserved F or W. A D gene is named only where the DNA matches it firmly.

d_call	v_call	j_call	cdr3_aa
NA	TRBV27	TRBJ2-2	CASVDGAGPGELFF
NA	TRBV4-1	TRBJ2-1	CASSQDEGAPAAEQFF
NA	TRBV13	TRBJ1-2	CASSLKGYLGGYTF
TRBD1	TRBV6-5	TRBJ1-1	CASSTGQGVNTEAFF
NA	TRBV6-1	NA	CASWGREQFF
NA	TRBV28	TRBJ2-7	CASSLMAGYEQYF
TRBD2	TRBV7-8	TRBJ2-7	CASSLVSGAYEQYF
TRBD2	TRBV11-2	TRBJ2-1	CASSFIAGGRGEQFF
NA	TRBV19	TRBJ1-2	CATRNYGYTF
NA	TRBV28	TRBJ2-7	CASSLGAAYEQYF
NA	TRBV15	TRBJ2-1	CATSRVPVVGEQFF
NA	TRBV28	TRBJ2-7	CASSYSPYEQYF
TRBD1	TRBV10-3	TRBJ1-5	CAISKTGGDNQPQHF
NA	TRBV19	TRBJ2-2	CASSHLGDTGELFF
NA	TRBV29-1	TRBJ1-1	CAGYGATEAFF
TRBD1	TRBV29-1	TRBJ2-5	CSVDRGSQETQYF
TRBD2	TRBV9	TRBJ2-1	CASSPHTSGRINEQFF
NA	TRBV10-3	TRBJ2-5	CAISEDGVYGTQYF
TRBD1	TRBV30	TRBJ1-4	CAWTTGTGWGEKLFF
TRBD1	TRBV7-9	TRBJ2-2	CASSWTGDTGELFF
NA	TRBV6-1	TRBJ2-1	CASSDYYGLSDDGQFF
NA	TRBV6-5	TRBJ1-2	CASSPWGANYGYTF
NA	TRBV29-1	TRBJ1-2	CSVEQGNYGYTF
TRBD2	TRBV28	TRBJ2-1	CASSALAGAADEQFF
TRBD2	TRBV4-1	NA	CASSQYPTSGSFNEQYF
NA	TRBV19	TRBJ2-5	CASSLLPLRGDEETQYF
NA	TRBV6-1	NA	CASRREWDKPYEQYF
NA	TRBV7-9	TRBJ1-1	CASSSIGGLTEAFF
TRBD1	TRBV7-9	TRBJ2-7	CASSRATGGYEQYF
NA	TRBV28	TRBJ2-7	CASSGRGRSSYEQYF
NA	TRBV7-8	TRBJ1-1	CASSERRTSRGKAFF
TRBD1	TRBV11-2	NA	CASSLGTGAYYEQYF
TRBD2	TRBV2	TRBJ2-1	CASSDTSGSSNEQFF
TRBD1	TRBV11-2	TRBJ1-1	CASSLGQGYIVAEAFF
TRBD1	TRBV5-1	TRBJ1-5	CASSLASGGEEPQHF
NA	TRBV19	TRBJ2-5	CASSNSGGQETQYF
NA	TRBV5-1	TRBJ1-1	CASSLWDTNTEAFF
NA	TRBV28	TRBJ1-2	CASRPFTASGDGYTF
NA	TRBV6-5	TRBJ1-1	CASSYSIGGEAFF
TRBD1	TRBV27	TRBJ1-5	CASRVGQGSQPQHF
TRBD1	TRBV28	TRBJ1-5	CASTFQGARQPQHF
NA	TRBV2	TRBJ2-7	CASSADGSYEQYF
NA	TRBV11-2	TRBJ2-7	CASSPRRRRYEQYF
NA	TRBV5-6	TRBJ2-3	CASSTWGAGQDTQYF
TRBD1	TRBV27	TRBJ2-5	CASSLGTGRQETQYF
TRBD2	TRBV5-8	TRBJ2-2	CASSLWGLAGQFTGELFF
TRBD1	TRBV29-1	TRBJ1-1	CSSTQGAEAFF
TRBD1	TRBV28	TRBJ1-5	CASTLGQDNQPQHF
TRBD1	TRBV25-1	TRBJ1-1	CASTPGGSEAFF
TRBD2	TRBV19	TRBJ2-5	CASRQTSGRVIETQYF
NA	TRBV4-2	TRBJ2-7	CASSHALLYEQYF
NA	TRBV21-1	TRBJ2-1	CASSKTKREGPTEQFF
TRBD2	TRBV7-8	TRBJ2-7	CASSTGLAGATSSYEQYF
TRBD1	TRBV4-1	TRBJ1-6	CASRRTGFSGGSPLHF
TRBD1	TRBV7-9	TRBJ1-2	CASSSSGTGVPYGYTF
TRBD2	TRBV28	TRBJ2-7	CASSRPEREGLGSYEQYF
TRBD2	TRBV5-6	TRBJ2-1	CASSLGTSAYNEQFF
NA	TRBV28	TRBJ2-7	CASSLSFVASGSPGVDF
NA	TRBV5-1	TRBJ2-7	CASSLVSGSYEQYF